This T cell receptor (beta chain) was identified in a study of control samples from healthy donors and cancer patients. The sample holds one count of this clone. The table came from immunoSEQ multiplex PCR; TCRdb's copy has only in-frame clones and leaves some out. The sample includes tens of thousands of clones, around 93% of them seen just once. CDR1 LNHDA and CDR2 SQIVND come from the germline V gene (reference sequence). The CDR3 runs to 15 residues. V was trimmed by 6 bases and J by 3 bases, leaving 17 bases between them. V gene TRBV19 combines with J gene TRBJ1-1; the D is unclear. Sequencing used PBMCs. The sequence was obtained from a woman in her forties with head and neck cancer. CDR3 DNA sequence: TGTGCCAGTAGCCCCCCATGGGAGGAGTACACTGAAGCTTTCTTT. Encoded protein: CASSPPWEEYTEAFF.